This TCR beta chain came from a study of T cell responses to AZD1222 COVID-19 vaccine (dated by TCRdb to about 2021). Study-wide context: TCR sequencing was performed for about 240 trial participants, of whom around 210 were given two doses of AZD1222 and around 25 were given two doses of MenACWY control vaccine. Trial participants were enrolled by age into 18-55, 56-69 and 70-plus year subgroups, with approximately 160, 26 and 62 TCR-sequenced participants respectively. The paper as a whole reports these results and caveats: Conclusions about previously exposed vaccinees were limited because only a handful of AZD1222 recipients were SARS-CoV-2 seropositive at baseline. Reportedly, close to half of the unique spike-specific TCRs recognized epitopes lying outside the regions that are mutated in the B.1.351 and B.1.1.7 variants. The 56-69-year group was small, and its depth increase did not reach significance, likely because of low power. Because no day 14 peak-response samples were available, repertoires were characterized only after the peak T cell response. Participants were mostly white British and included more females than males, and it was suggested by the authors that clonal diversity may have been underestimated. After two AZD1222 doses, spike-specific TCR breadth and depth were significantly higher than at day 0 and than in MenACWY recipients. The vaccine-associated CD4 TCRs covered the entire spike protein, and the dominant responses fell in regions 160-218 and 743-854.

Of note for this clone: Its cognate antigen has yet to be identified. No base quality information exists; no much larger clone differs at one position.

The CDR3 regions of human TCRbeta chains were analyzed by immunosequencing. The authors' analysis ran thus. Repertoire TCRs were checked for matches against a reference library of SARS-CoV-2-specific TCRs that had been generated using the MIRA antigen-specificity platform. Breadth meant the fraction of unique TCRs that were SARS-CoV-2-associated, whereas depth meant the fraction of total T cells that were SARS-CoV-2-associated. Using the MIRA data, every spike-specific TCR was mapped to the spike region that the TCR reacted to and assigned to either a CD4 or a CD8 class. Log10-transformed breadth and depth values were compared by one-way ANOVA with Sidak's multiple comparisons tests. This is the immuneACCESS table as TCRdb keeps it, with only in-frame sequences that have V and J called. A part of the clones is gone; compared with another copy, unresolved V genes explain less than half, and the rest is unexplained. V and J calls and clone size are as listed in that table; D and trimming were resolved from the DNA. The sample has about 66,000 clones on record, around 90% of them singletons. Together, the top ten hold 6.3% of the sample.

The germline V end is reduced by 5 bases and the J end by 6 bases; junction bases left unmatched: 5. From a lookup of the germline V gene, CDR1 and CDR2 are MNHEY and SVGAGI. Taken from cysteine to phenylalanine, the CDR3 has 13 residues. Just CDR3 DNA is preserved here, 39 bases in frame from base 1. Per the publication, the time point label means: about 28 days (+/-7) after the second vaccine dose. The treatment or condition tag for this specimen amounts to: meningococcal conjugate vaccine given as trial control. The vaccinee samples were drawn from two UK trials, COV001 and COV002, one of which was a single-blind randomized controlled phase 2/3 trial testing AZD1222 (ChAdOx1 nCoV-19) in healthy adults. For TCRbeta chain sequencing, PBMC samples were collected from trial participants at day 0 and at day 28 after the second dose.

This sample comprised peripheral blood, obtained 28 days after the second dose of the MenACWY control vaccine. This sequence was found in an adult who received the MenACWY meningococcal vaccine as a control. The V and J genes are TRBV6-5 and TRBJ1-2; 8 junctional bases match TRBD1. The sequence in DNA is TGTGCCAGCAGTCGACAGGGGTGGGATGGCTACACCTTC. Its protein reads: CASSRQGWDGYTF.